Included here is one TCR beta chain sequence, with context. This clone was observed a single time. Its recognized antigen is unknown. No per-base quality is available; no much larger clone lies one base away. The data belong to a study of shared clonotypes between healthy human individuals (dated by TCRdb to 2020 to 2022). For the wider study: The cohort included three men and two women between 18 and 49 years of age. For each donor, CD4 naive and CD4 memory were each run on three plates, CD8 naive on two plates, and CD8 memory on one plate. The study deeply sequenced blood TCR repertoires of about 5 healthy adults to estimate repertoire size and the extent of clonotype sharing between individuals. To increase sequencing depth and limit assay-specific biases, different laboratories used diverse techniques to prepare libraries and sequence TCR repertoires. Each donor's leukapheresis produced roughly between roughly 0.94 and 9.5 billion PBMCs. General findings and caveats noted by the study authors: Pairwise subsampling indicated that sequencing depth was expected to affect the degree of clonotype sharing among donors. Only blood was sampled, and tissue TCR repertoires likely differ from those in blood. Incomplete sequencing was indicated by rarefaction of sorted-subset datasets, despite the large sequencing depth. About 5% of naive CD4, roughly 3.5% of naive CD8, approximately 2% of memory CD4, and less than 0.45% of memory CD8 clonotypes were shared across four donors. Compared with non-shared clonotypes, clonotypes shared by all four sorted-subset donors had higher generation probabilities. Larger estimated clonotype richness was generally found for naive subsets than for memory subsets. The genetic and exposure-history diversity represented was limited by the small number of donors.

CDR1 and CDR2, looked up from the germline V gene, are MDHEN and SYDVKM. Spanning cysteine to phenylalanine, the CDR3 consists of 12 amino acids. The entry retains the CDR3 DNA only, 36 bases that are in frame from base 1. The junction shows trimming of 10 bases on V and 0 bases on J, plus 9 bases between the germline ends. Using the deep immunoSEQ assay, TCR CDR3 regions were amplified from genomic DNA by multiplex PCR. For each cell subset, the extracted genomic DNA was distributed evenly across all wells of several immunoSEQ 96-well plates, and each plate served as one replicate. For sorted subsets, roughly 200 ng of genomic DNA, equivalent to around 29,000 T cell genomes, went into each replicate PCR. The purified libraries were quantified using a Qubit 3.0 fluorometer, sized with a Bioanalyzer 2100, and then quantified again using the KAPA Library Quantification kit. A separate single-read 150-cycle Illumina NextSeq 550 flow cell was used to sequence each immunoSEQ 96-well plate. The authors' analysis ran thus. The immunoSEQ output contained only junctional sequences without quality scores, so filtering could not match that applied to full-length reads. Sequences were annotated with PyIR, a Python wrapper for IgBLAST v1.9, and V/J genes and CDR3 were assigned using IMGT germline references. Reads were removed for weak V/J assignments (E-value above 1e-6), missing CDR3, stop codons, out-of-frame junctions, or ambiguous translated residues. A V3J clonotype was defined by an identical inferred V gene, J gene, and CDR3 amino acid sequence. Percentage overlap between repertoires was computed as shared unique clonotypes divided by the size of the smaller repertoire. Repertoire richness was assessed with RTK rarefaction, the Chao1 estimator, and Recon v2.1 estimates of unobserved clonotypes. Generation probabilities were computed with OLGA for all TCRbeta clonotypes obtained by the gDNA method from four donors. TCRdb took this table from immuneACCESS and kept in-frame rearrangements with V and J called. Such tables lack part of the clones; where checked against another copy, unresolved V genes explain under half of the gap, and the rest is unexplained. V and J calls plus clone size are reproduced from that table; the DNA served to infer D and trimming. The sample data list around 700,000 clones, and roughly 70% of these were observed just once. The ten top clones hold over 1.5% of the sample.

Donors were healthy HIV-negative adults with no recently reported acute infections or vaccinations. All donors were Caucasian adults living in Nashville, Tennessee, USA. CD4+ T cells were enriched by magnetic negative selection, after which naive cells were positively selected on CD45RA and the negative fraction was taken as the memory subset. Blood was obtained by leukapheresis, after which PBMCs were separated by Ficoll-Histopaque density gradient centrifugation and cryopreserved in liquid nitrogen vapor phase. Analytical flow cytometry was used to check the purity and quantity of each magnetically sorted T cell population. Genomic DNA was isolated from every sorted fraction and measured by UV absorbance on a Nanodrop 2000c.

The receptor comes from a woman aged 25-40 years in good health. The V and J genes are TRBV28 and TRBJ1-2; no D segment can be confidently identified. Sequenced input: memory CD4+ T cells sorted from blood. Taken with the paper, the label for cell subset or site translates to: CD45RA-negative fraction. The CDR3 is CATGRTNYGYTF. The DNA reads TGTGCCACTGGGCGGACTAACTATGGCTACACCTTC.